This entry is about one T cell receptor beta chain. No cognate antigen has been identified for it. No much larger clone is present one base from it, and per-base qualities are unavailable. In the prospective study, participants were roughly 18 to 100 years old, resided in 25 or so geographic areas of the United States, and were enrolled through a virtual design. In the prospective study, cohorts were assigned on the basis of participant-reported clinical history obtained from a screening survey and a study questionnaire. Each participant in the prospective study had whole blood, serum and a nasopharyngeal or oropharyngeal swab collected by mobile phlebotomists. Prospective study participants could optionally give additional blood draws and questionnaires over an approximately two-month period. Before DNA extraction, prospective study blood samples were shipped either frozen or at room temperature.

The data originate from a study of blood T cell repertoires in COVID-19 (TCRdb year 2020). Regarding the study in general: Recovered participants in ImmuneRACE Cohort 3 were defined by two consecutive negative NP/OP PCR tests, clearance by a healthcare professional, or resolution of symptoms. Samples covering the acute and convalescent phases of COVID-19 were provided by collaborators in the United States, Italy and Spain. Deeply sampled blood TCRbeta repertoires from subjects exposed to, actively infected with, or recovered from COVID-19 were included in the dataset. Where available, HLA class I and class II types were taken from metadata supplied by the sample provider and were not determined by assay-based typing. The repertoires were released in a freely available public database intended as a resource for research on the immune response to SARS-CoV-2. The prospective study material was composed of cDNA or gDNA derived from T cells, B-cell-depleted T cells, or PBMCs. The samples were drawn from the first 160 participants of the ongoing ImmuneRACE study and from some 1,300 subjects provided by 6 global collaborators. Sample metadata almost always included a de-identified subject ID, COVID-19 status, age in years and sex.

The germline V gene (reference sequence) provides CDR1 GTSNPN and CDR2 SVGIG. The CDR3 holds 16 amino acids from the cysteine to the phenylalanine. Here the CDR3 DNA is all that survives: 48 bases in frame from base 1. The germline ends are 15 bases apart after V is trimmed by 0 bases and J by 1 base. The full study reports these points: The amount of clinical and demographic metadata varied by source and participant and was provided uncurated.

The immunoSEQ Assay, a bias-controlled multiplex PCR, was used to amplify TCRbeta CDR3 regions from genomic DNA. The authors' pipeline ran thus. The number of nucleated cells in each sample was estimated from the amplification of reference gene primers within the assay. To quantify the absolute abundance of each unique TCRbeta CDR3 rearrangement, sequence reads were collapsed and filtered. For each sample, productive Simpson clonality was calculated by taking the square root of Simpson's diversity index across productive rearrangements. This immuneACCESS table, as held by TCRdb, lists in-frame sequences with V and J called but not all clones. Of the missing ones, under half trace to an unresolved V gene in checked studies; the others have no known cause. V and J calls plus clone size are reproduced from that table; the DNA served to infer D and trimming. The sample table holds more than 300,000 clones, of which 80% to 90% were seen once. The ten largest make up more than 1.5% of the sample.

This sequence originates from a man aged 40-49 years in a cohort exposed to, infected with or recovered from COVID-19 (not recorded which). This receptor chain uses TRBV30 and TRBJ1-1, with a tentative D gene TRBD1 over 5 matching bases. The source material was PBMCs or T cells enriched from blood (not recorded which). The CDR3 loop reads CAWSVRRGLWNTEAFF. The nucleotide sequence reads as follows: TGTGCCTGGAGTGTACGGAGGGGCCTGTGGAACACTGAAGCTTTCTTT.